This T cell receptor (beta chain) was sequenced during a study of blood T cell repertoires in COVID-19. The data were produced by immunoSEQ multiplex PCR, yet TCRdb's version contains in-frame clones alone and is incomplete. This table holds tens of thousands of clones, over 65% found once. Germline V CDR1 and CDR2: SGHTA, FQGNSA. After removal of 4 bases from V and 2 bases from J, the junction contained 4 bases not matched to a gene. This CDR3 contains 14 residues. Sequences were obtained from peripheral blood. The TCR sequence derives from a man in his 70s with COVID-19, enrolled during active disease. This chain uses TRBV7-2 with TRBJ1-1, with 7 positions matching TRBD1. The CDR3 coding sequence is TGTGCCAGCAGCTCCCACAGGGGAAACACTGAAGCTTTCTTT. This gives the protein CASSSHRGNTEAFF.